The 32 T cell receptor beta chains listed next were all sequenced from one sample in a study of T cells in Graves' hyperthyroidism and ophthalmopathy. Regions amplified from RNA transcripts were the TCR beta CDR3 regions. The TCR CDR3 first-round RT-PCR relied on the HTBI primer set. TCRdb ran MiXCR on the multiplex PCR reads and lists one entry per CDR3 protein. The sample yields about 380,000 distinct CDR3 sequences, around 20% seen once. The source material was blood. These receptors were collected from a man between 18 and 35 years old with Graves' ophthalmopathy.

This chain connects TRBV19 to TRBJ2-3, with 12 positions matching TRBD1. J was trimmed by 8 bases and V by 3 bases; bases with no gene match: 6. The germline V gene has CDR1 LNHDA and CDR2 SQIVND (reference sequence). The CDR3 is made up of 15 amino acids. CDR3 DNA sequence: TGTGCCAGTAGTATCGGGACAGGGGGCTTAGCTACGCAGTATTTT. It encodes CASSIGTGGLATQYF.

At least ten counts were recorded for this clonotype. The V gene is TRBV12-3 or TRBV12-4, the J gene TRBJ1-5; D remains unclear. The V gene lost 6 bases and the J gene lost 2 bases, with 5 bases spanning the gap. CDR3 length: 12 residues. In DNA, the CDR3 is TGTGCCAGCAGATGGGGCAATCAGCCCCAGCATTTT. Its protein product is CASRWGNQPQHF.

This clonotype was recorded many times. The CDR3 sequence: CSASADGNEKLFF. CDR3 DNA sequence: TGCAGTGCCTCGGCGGACGGTAATGAAAAACTGTTTTTT. The rearrangement joins TRBV20-1 to TRBJ1-4; no definite D call. CDR3 length: 13 residues. Trimming took off 6 bases at V and 4 bases at J, with 12 bases between the two ends. Looked up from germline, CDR1 is DFQATT and CDR2 is SNEGSKA (reference sequence).

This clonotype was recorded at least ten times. This CDR3 is CASSQETGVQNTEAFF. The CDR3 nucleotides read TGCGCCAGCAGCCAAGAAACAGGGGTCCAGAACACTGAAGCTTTCTTT. The V call is TRBV4-1, the J call TRBJ1-1; 7 bases are a match to TRBD1. There are 16 residues in the CDR3. V trimming: 0 bases; J trimming: 1 base; junction bases outside the gene matches: 5. The germline V gene has CDR1 MGHRA and CDR2 YSYEKL.

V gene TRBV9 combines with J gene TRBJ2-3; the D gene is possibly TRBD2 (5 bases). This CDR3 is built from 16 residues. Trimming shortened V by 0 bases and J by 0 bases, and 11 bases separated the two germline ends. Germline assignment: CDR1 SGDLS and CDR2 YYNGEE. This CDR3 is CASSVDPADSTDTQYF. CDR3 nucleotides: TGTGCCAGCAGCGTAGACCCAGCGGATAGCACAGATACGCAGTATTTT.

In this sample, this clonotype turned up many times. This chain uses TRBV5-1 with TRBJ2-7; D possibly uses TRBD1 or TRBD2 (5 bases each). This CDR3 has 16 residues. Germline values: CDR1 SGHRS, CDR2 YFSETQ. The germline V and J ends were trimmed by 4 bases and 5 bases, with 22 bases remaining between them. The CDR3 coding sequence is TGCGCCAGCAGCCCGGTCCGGGACCCCCTTTTTCACGAGCAGTACTTC. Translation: CASSPVRDPLFHEQYF.

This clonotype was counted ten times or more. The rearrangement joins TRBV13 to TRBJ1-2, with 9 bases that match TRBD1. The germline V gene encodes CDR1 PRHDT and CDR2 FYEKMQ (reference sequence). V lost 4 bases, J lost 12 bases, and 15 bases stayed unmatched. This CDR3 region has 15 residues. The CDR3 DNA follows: TGTGCCAGCAGCTCGATCCCCGGGACAGGGCCATTTAACACCTTC. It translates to CASSSIPGTGPFNTF.

Written as DNA, the CDR3 is TGTGCCAGCAGGGATTCTACAGGGGGCGCGGGGGAGACCCAGTACTTC. Translating it yields CASRDSTGGAGETQYF. The V gene is TRBV9, the J gene TRBJ2-5, with 9 bases lining up with TRBD1. Trimming at V came to 5 bases and at J to 5 bases, leaving 13 bases not matched to a gene. Looked up from germline, CDR1 is SGDLS and CDR2 is YYNGEE. CDR3 length: 16 amino acids.

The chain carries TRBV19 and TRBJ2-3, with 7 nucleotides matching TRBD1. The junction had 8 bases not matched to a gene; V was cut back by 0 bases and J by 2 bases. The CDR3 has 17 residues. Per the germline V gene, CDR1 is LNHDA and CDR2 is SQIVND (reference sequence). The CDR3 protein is CASSIDRDRGNTDTQYF. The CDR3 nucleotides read TGTGCCAGTAGTATAGATCGGGACAGAGGTAACACAGATACGCAGTATTTT.

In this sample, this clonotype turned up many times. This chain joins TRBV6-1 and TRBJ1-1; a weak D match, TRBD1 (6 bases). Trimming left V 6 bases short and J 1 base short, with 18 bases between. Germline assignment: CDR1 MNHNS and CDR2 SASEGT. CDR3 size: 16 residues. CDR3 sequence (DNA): TGTGCCAGCAGCCCCCGAGGACAGTCCTCGAACACTGAAGCTTTCTTT. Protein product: CASSPRGQSSNTEAFF.

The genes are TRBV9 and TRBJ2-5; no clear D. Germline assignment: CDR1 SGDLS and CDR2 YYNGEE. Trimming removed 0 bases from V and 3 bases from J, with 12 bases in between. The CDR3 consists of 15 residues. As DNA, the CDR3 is TGTGCCAGCAGCGTAGCCCCAGGACGCAAAGAGACCCAGTACTTC. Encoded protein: CASSVAPGRKETQYF.

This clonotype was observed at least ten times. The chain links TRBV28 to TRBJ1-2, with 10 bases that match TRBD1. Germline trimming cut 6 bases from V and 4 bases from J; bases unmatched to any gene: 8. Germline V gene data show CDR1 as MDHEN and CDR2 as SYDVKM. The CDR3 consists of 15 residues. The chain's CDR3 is CASSPGTGVFYGYTF. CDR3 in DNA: TGTGCCAGCAGCCCCGGGACAGGGGTCTTCTATGGCTACACCTTC.

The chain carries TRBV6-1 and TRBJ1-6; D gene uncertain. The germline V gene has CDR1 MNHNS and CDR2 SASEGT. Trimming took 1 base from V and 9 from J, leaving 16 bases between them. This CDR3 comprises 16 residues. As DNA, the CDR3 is TGTGCCAGCAGTGAAGACACAGACTTGGGTAGTTCACCCCTCCACTTT. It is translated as CASSEDTDLGSSPLHF.

The CDR3 here is CASSYWSLDSPLHF. The CDR3 DNA reads TGTGCCAGCAGTTATTGGTCGTTAGATTCACCCCTCCACTTT. The V and J genes are TRBV6-1 and TRBJ1-6, with D hard to call. Germline V lookup: CDR1 MNHNS, CDR2 SASEGT. Trimming shortened V by 5 bases and J by 8 bases, and 13 bases separated the two germline ends. The CDR3 loop spans 14 amino acids.

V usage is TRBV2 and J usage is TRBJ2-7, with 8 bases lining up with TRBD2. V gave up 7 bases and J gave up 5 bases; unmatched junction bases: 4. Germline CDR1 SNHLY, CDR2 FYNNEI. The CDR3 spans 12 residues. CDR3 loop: CASIAGINEQYF. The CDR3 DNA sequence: TGTGCCAGCATAGCGGGAATCAACGAGCAGTACTTC.

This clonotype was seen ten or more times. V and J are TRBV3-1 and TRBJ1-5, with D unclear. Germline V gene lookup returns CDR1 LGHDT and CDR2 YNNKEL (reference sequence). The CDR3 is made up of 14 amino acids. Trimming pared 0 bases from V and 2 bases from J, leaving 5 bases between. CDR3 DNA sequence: TGTGCCAGCAGCCAAGAGGGAGGCAATCAGCCCCAGCATTTT. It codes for CASSQEGGNQPQHF.

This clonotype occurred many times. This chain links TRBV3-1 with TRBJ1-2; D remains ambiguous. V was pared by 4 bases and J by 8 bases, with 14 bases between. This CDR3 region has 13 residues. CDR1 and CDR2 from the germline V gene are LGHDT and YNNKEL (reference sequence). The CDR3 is CASSPHRLGGYTF. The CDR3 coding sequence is TGTGCCAGCAGCCCTCACCGACTTGGCGGCTACACCTTC.

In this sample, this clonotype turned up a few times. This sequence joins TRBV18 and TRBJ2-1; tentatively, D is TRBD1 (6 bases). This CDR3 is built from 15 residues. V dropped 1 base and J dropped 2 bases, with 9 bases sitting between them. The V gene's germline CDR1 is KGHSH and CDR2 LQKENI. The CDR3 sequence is CASSPREGAYNEQFF. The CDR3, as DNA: TGTGCCAGCTCACCACGCGAGGGGGCCTACAATGAGCAGTTCTTC.

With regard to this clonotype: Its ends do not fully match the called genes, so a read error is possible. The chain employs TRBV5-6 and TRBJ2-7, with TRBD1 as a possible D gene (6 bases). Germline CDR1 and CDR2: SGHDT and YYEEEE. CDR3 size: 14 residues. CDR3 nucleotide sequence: TGTGCCAGCAGCTATGGCAGGGGTGGATACGGGCAGTACTTC. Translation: CASSYGRGGYGQYF.

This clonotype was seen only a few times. CDR3 loop: CSVSVHRTVNEQFF. Here the CDR3 DNA reads TGCAGTGTCAGTGTACATCGTACAGTCAATGAGCAGTTCTTC. V usage is TRBV20-1 and J usage is TRBJ2-1; D uncertain. The V and J ends lost 7 bases and 6 bases respectively, with 19 bases between them. The CDR3 has 14 residues. Germline assignment: CDR1 DFQATT and CDR2 SNEGSKA (reference sequence).

This CDR3 reads CASSQDEGNSNQPQHF. The CDR3 nucleotides read TGTGCCAGCAGCCAAGATGAGGGAAATAGCAATCAGCCCCAGCATTTT. The chain employs TRBV4-2 and TRBJ1-5; D is uncertain. Trimming took 0 bases from V and 0 from J, leaving 9 bases between them. The CDR3 spans 16 residues. In germline, CDR1 is LGHNA, CDR2 YNFKEQ.

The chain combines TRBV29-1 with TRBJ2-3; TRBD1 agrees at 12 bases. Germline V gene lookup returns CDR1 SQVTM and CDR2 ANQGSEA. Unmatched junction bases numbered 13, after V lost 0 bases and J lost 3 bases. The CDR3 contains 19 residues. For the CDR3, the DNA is TGCAGCGTTGAAGACCCCCGGGACAGGGGGCGCGGAGTGACAGATACGCAGTATTTT. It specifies CSVEDPRDRGRGVTDTQYF.

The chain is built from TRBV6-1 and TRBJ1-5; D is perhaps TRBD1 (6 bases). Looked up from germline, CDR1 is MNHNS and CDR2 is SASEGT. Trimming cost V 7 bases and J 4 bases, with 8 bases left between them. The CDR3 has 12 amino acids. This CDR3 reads CASMRGNQPQHF. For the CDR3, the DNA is TGTGCCAGCATGAGGGGGAATCAGCCCCAGCATTTT.

The CDR3 is CASSKPPPGNTIYF. CDR3 nucleotide sequence: TGTGCCAGCAGCAAACCCCCCCCTGGAAACACCATATATTTT. The gene calls are TRBV7-2 and TRBJ1-3; the D is unclear. Germline-derived CDR1 and CDR2 are SGHTA and FQGNSA. The CDR3 sequence is 14 residues long. Trimming cost V 5 bases and J 2 bases, with 10 bases left between them.

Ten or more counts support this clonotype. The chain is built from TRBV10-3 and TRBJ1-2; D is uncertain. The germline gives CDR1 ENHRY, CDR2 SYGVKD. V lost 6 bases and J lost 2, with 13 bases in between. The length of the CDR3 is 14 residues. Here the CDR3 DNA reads TGTGCCATCAGGCCTCCTACAGAAAACTATGGCTACACCTTC. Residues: CAIRPPTENYGYTF.

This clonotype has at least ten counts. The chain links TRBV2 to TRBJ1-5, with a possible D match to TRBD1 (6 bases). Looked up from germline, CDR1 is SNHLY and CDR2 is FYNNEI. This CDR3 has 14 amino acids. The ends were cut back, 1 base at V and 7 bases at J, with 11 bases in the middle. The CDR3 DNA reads TGTGCCAGCAGTGAAGACAGGGTCGCGCAGCCCCAGCATTTT. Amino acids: CASSEDRVAQPQHF. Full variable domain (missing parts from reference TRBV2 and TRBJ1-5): EPEVTQTPSHQVTQMGQEVILRCVPISNHLYFYWYRQILGQKVEFLVSFYNNEISEKSEIFDDQFSVERPDGSNFTLKIRSTKLEDSAMYFCASSEDRVAQPQHFGDGTRLSIL.

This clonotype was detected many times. DNA for the CDR3: TGTGCCAGCAGCCAAGAAGGATTCCGGGGGCCGGACACTGAAGCTTTCTTT. This encodes CASSQEGFRGPDTEAFF. The gene calls are TRBV3-1 and TRBJ1-1; possibly TRBD1 for D (6 bases). Germline lookup yields CDR1 LGHDT and CDR2 YNNKEL (reference sequence). V was shortened by 0 bases and J by 3 bases, with 17 bases between the two germline ends. CDR3 length: 17 residues. Variable domain in full (rest from reference TRBV3-1 and TRBJ1-1): DTAVSQTPKYLVTQMGNDKSIKCEQNLGHDTMYWYKQDSKKFLKIMFSYNNKELIINETVPNRFSPKSPDKAHLNLHINSLELGDSAVYFCASSQEGFRGPDTEAFFGQGTRLTVV.

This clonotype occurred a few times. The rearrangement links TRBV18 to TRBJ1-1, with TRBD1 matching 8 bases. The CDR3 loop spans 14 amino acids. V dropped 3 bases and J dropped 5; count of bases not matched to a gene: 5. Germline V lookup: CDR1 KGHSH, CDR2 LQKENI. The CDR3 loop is CASSPGQGWTEAFF. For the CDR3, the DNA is TGTGCCAGCTCACCTGGACAGGGATGGACTGAAGCTTTCTTT.

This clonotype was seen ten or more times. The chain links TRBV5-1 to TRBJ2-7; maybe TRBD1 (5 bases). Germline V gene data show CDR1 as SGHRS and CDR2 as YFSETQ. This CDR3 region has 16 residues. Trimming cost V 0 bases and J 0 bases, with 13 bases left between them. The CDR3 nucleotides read TGCGCCAGCAGCTTGGCCGCAGGGCTTTACTCCTACGAGCAGTACTTC. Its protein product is CASSLAAGLYSYEQYF.

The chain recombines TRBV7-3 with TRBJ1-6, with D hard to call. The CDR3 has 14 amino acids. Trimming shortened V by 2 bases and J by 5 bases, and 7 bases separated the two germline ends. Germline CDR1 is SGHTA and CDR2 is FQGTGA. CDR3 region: CASSLLRNNSPLHF. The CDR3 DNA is TGTGCCAGCAGCTTATTACGGAATAATTCACCCCTCCACTTT. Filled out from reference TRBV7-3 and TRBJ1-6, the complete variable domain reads GAGVSQTPSNKVTEKGKYVELRCDPISGHTALYWYRQSLGQGPEFLIYFQGTGAADDSGLPNDRFFAVRPEGSVSTLKIQRTERGDSAVYLCASSLLRNNSPLHFGNGTRLTVT.

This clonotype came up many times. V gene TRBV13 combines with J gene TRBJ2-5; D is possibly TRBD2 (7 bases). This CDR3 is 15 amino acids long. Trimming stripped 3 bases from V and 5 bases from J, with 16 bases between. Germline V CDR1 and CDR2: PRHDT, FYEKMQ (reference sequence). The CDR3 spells CASSFGGGAWETQYF. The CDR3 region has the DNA TGTGCCAGCAGCTTCGGAGGGGGGGCATGGGAGACCCAGTACTTC. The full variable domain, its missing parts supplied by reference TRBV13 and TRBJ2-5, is AAGVIQSPRHLIKEKRETATLKCYPIPRHDTVYWYQQGPGQDPQFLISFYEKMQSDKGSIPDRFSAQQFSDYHSELNMSSLELGDSALYFCASSFGGGAWETQYFGPGTRLLVL.

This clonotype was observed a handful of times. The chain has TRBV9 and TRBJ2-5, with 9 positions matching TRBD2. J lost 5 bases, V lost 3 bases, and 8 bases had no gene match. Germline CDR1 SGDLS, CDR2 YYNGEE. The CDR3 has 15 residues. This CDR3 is CASSAPRGGVETQYF. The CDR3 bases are TGTGCCAGCAGCGCCCCTCGCGGGGGGGTGGAGACCCAGTACTTC.